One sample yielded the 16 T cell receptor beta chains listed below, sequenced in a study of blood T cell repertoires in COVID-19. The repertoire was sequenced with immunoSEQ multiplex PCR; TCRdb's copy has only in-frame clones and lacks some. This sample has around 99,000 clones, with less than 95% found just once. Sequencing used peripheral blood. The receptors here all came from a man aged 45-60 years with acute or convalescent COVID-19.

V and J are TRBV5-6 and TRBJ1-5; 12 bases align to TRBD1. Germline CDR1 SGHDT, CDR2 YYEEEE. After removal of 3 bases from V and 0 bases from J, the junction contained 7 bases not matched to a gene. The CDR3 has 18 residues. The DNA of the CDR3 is TGTGCCAGCAGCTGGGGACAGGGGGCCCGAAATAGCAATCAGCCCCAGCATTTT. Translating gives CASSWGQGARNSNQPQHF.

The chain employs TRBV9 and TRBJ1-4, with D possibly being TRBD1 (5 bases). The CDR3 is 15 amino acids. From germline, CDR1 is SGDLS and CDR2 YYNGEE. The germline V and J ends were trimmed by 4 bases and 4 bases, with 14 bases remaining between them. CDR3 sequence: CASSSSWGDNEKLFF. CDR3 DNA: TGTGCCAGCAGCAGTAGTTGGGGGGATAATGAAAAACTGTTTTTT.

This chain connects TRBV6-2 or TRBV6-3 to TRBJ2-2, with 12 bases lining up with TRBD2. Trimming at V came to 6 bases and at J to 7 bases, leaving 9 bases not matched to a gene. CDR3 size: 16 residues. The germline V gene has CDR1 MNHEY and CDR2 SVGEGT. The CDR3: CASSPLAGGMVGELFF. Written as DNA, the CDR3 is TGTGCCAGCAGCCCTCTAGCGGGAGGGATGGTCGGGGAGCTGTTTTTT.

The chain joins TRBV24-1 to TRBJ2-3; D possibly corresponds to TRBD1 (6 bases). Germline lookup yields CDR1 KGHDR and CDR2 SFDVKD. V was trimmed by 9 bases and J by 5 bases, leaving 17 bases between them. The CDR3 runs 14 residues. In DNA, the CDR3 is TGTGCCACCCAGGGGACCGTGGGAGAAGATACGCAGTATTTT. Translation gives CATQGTVGEDTQYF.

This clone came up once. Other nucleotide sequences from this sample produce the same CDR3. The CDR3 DNA is TGTGCCAGCAGCTTAATGACTAGCGGGAGGATCGGCTACGAGCAGTACTTC. It translates to CASSLMTSGRIGYEQYF. The gene calls are TRBV7-8 and TRBJ2-7; TRBD2 matches 13 bases. Germline CDR1 is SGHVS and CDR2 is FQNEAQ. Germline trimming cut 2 bases from V and 3 bases from J; bases unmatched to any gene: 7. This CDR3 contains 17 residues.

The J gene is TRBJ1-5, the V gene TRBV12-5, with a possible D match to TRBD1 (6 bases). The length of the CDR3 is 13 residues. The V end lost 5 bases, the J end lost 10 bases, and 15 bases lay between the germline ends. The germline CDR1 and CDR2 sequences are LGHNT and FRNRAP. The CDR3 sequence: CASGPAGAGPQHF. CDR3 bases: TGTGCTAGTGGTCCCGCGGGGGCCGGACCCCAGCATTTT.

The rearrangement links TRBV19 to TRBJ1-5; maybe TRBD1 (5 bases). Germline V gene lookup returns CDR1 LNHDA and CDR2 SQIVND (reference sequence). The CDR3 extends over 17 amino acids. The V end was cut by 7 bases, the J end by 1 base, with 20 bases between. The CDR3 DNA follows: TGTGCCAGTACCCTACGTTCCGGGACTCCCAGCAATCAGCCCCAGCATTTT. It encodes CASTLRSGTPSNQPQHF. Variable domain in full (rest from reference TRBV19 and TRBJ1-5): DGGITQSPKYLFRKEGQNVTLSCEQNLNHDAMYWYRQDPGQGLRLIYYSQIVNDFQKGDIAEGYSVSREKKESFPLTVTSAQKNPTAFYLCASTLRSGTPSNQPQHFGDGTRLSIL.

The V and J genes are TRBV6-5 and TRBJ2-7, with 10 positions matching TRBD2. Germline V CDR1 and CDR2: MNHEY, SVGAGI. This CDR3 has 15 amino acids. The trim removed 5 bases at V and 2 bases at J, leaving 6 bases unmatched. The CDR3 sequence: CASSPLAGAPYEQYF. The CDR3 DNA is TGTGCCAGCAGTCCCCTAGCGGGAGCCCCCTACGAGCAGTACTTC.

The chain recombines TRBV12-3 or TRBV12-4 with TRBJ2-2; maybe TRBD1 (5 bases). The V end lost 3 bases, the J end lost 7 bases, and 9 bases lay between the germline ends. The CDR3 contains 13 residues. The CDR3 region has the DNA TGTGCCAGCAGTTTCAGGGATGGCGGGGAGCTGTTTTTT. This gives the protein CASSFRDGGELFF.

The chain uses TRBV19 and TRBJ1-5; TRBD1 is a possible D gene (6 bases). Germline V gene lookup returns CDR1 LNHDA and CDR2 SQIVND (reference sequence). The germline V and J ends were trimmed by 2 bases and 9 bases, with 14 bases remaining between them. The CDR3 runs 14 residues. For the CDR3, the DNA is TGTGCCAGTAGTATAACGGGGGGCGGGTGGCCCCAGCATTTT. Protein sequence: CASSITGGGWPQHF.

The CDR3 coding sequence is TGTGCCAGCAGCTTAGCGGGAGGGCCGGGAGATACGCAGTATTTT. Its translation: CASSLAGGPGDTQYF. The V and J genes are TRBV7-9 and TRBJ2-3; 7 bases line up with TRBD2. The germline CDR1 and CDR2 sequences are SEHNR and FQNEAQ (reference sequence). The J segment lost 5 bases and the V segment lost 0 bases, leaving 5 bases of the junction unmatched. The CDR3 length is 15 residues.

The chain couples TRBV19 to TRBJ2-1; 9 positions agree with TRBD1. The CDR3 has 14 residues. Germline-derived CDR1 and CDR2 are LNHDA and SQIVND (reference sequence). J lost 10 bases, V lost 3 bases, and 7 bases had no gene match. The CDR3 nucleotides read TGTGCCAGTAGTATGGGACAGGGTGGTAAGGAGCAGTTCTTC. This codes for CASSMGQGGKEQFF.

The CDR3 nucleotides read TGTGCCAGTACCCGGACAGGGGGCGACTATGGCTACACCTTC. This sequence encodes CASTRTGGDYGYTF. J is TRBJ1-2 and V is TRBV19; 11 positions match TRBD1. V was clipped by 7 bases and J by 3 bases; unmatched bases: 4. The CDR3 runs 14 residues. Germline V gene sequence: CDR1 LNHDA, CDR2 SQIVND (reference sequence).

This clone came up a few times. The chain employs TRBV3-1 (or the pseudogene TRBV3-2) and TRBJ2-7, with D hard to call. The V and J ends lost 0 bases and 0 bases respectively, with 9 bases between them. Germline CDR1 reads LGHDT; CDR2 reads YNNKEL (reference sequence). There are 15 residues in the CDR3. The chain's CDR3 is CASSQDIPSSYEQYF. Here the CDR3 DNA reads TGTGCCAGCAGCCAAGATATCCCGAGCTCCTACGAGCAGTACTTC.

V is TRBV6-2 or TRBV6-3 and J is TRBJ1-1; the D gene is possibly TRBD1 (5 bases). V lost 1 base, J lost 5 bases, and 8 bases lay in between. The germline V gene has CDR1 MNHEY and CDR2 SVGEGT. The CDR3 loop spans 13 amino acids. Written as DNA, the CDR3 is TGTGCCAGCAGTTACTGGGGCGCGACTGAAGCTTTCTTT. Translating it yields CASSYWGATEAFF.

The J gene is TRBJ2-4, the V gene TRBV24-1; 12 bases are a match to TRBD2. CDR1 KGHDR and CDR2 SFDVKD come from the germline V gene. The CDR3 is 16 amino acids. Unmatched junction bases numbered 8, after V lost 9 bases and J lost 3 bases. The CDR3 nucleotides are TGTGCCACCTCTAGCGGGAGGGCCCGGGACAAAAACATTCAGTACTTC. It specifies CATSSGRARDKNIQYF.